The 20 T cell receptor beta chains below were found in one sample sequenced in a study of PD-L1 blockade in urothelial cancer. As for time point: peripheral blood 6 weeks after treatment start. The assay was immunoSEQ multiplex PCR, and TCRdb's table has in-frame clones only and misses some. The data show around 110,000 clones, with around 89% seen just once and roughly 1.8% held by the top ten. Specimen: PBMCs, collected around atezolizumab (anti-PD-L1) treatment. These receptors were taken from a man in his 60s with urothelial cancer.

The count of this clone is one. The chain has TRBV7-3 and TRBJ2-1, with a weak D call TRBD2 (6 bases). V dropped 5 bases and J dropped 0 bases, with 11 bases sitting between them. This CDR3 comprises 15 residues. The germline CDR1 and CDR2 sequences are SGHTA and FQGTGA. The DNA for the CDR3 is TGTGCCAGCAGCGCAGGAGGGAGCTCCTACAATGAGCAGTTCTTC. As protein: CASSAGGSSYNEQFF.

This chain connects TRBV10-3 to TRBJ2-5, with D perhaps TRBD1 (5 bases). The CDR3 sequence is 15 residues long. CDR1 and CDR2 (germline): ENHRY, SYGVKD. Trimming cost V 5 bases and J 0 bases, with 13 bases left between them. In DNA form, the CDR3 reads TGTGCCATCAGTCCTATTGGACAAAACCAAGAGACCCAGTACTTC. Encoded protein: CAISPIGQNQETQYF.

This clone has just one count. The J gene is TRBJ2-1, the V gene TRBV5-4; D gene unclear. CDR1 is SGHNT, CDR2 YYREEE, per germline (reference sequence). Trimming pared 5 bases from V and 0 bases from J, leaving 12 bases between. The CDR3 extends over 15 amino acids. The CDR3 spells CASSLGASSYNEQFF. CDR3 DNA sequence: TGTGCCAGCAGTTTAGGAGCTAGCTCCTACAATGAGCAGTTCTTC.

CDR3 DNA sequence: TGTGCCAGCTCCATTACTAGGGCGGAAGCTTTCTTT. This gives the protein CASSITRAEAFF. The rearrangement joins TRBV18 to TRBJ1-1, with D unresolved. The V gene's germline CDR1 is KGHSH and CDR2 LQKENI. V was clipped by 6 bases and J by 8 bases, with 13 bases between them. The length of the CDR3 is 12 residues.

Here the CDR3 reads CASLGGQGTMRHTEAFF. The CDR3 region has the DNA TGTGCCAGCCTAGGTGGACAGGGAACAATGAGGCACACTGAAGCTTTCTTT. V usage is TRBV6-4 and J usage is TRBJ1-1, with TRBD1 matching 8 bases. The V and J ends lost 8 bases and 3 bases, in that order; junction bases with no gene match: 17. Germline V gene data show CDR1 as MRHNA and CDR2 as SNTAGT. The CDR3 contains 17 residues.

This clone was counted only a few times. The genes are TRBV19 and TRBJ1-2; TRBD1 matches 7 bases. CDR1 and CDR2 (germline): LNHDA, SQIVND (reference sequence). The CDR3 runs to 13 residues. Unmatched junction bases numbered 7, after V lost 5 bases and J lost 7 bases. The CDR3 DNA follows: TGTGCCAGTAGTGACAGGGTGGGACCTGGCTACACCTTC. As protein: CASSDRVGPGYTF.

The V and J genes are TRBV5-4 and TRBJ2-7, with 7 bases matching TRBD2. The CDR3 is made up of 13 amino acids. The germline CDR1 and CDR2 sequences are SGHNT and YYREEE (reference sequence). Losses at the gene ends were 9 bases for V and 5 bases for J; bases not matched to a gene: 11. CDR3 in DNA: TGTGCCACCACACGGATAGGGAGGGACGAGCAGTACTTC. Translated, it gives CATTRIGRDEQYF.

Here the CDR3 DNA reads TGCGCCAGCAGCCACTCCGGGTCCGGGGAGCTGTTTTTT. Residues: CASSHSGSGELFF. The rearrangement uses TRBV4-1 and TRBJ2-2; D gene unclear. The CDR3 spans 13 residues. Trimming took 3 bases from V and 6 from J, leaving 8 bases between them. CDR1 and CDR2 from the germline V gene are MGHRA and YSYEKL.

This clone was picked up a small number of times. This chain connects TRBV9 to TRBJ1-2, with 7 bases that match TRBD1. Germline lookup yields CDR1 SGDLS and CDR2 YYNGEE. V shed 0 bases and J 5 bases; nucleotides not matched to a gene: 10. CDR3 length: 16 residues. Written as DNA, the CDR3 is TGTGCCAGCAGCGTAGAGCGGACAGGACTGACGTATGGCTACACCTTC. Its protein product is CASSVERTGLTYGYTF.

The chain employs TRBV9 and TRBJ2-7, with TRBD2 matching 11 bases. Per the germline V gene, CDR1 is SGDLS and CDR2 is YYNGEE. This CDR3 has 15 residues. V lost 0 bases, J lost 7 bases, and 6 bases stayed unmatched. As DNA, the CDR3 is TGTGCCAGCAGCGTAGGAAATAGCGGGAGGGAGGAGCAGTACTTC. As protein: CASSVGNSGREEQYF.

This clone was counted a few times. The chain uses TRBV5-1 and TRBJ1-2; no reliable D call. Trimming left V 6 bases short and J 1 base short, with 10 bases between. CDR3 length equals 13 residues. CDR1 and CDR2 from the germline V gene are SGHRS and YFSETQ. CDR3 sequence (DNA): TGCGCCAGCAAGGGCGGGAGTAACTATGGCTACACCTTC. Protein sequence: CASKGGSNYGYTF. The whole variable domain, filled in from reference TRBV5-1 and TRBJ1-2, reads KAGVTQTPRYLIKTRGQQVTLSCSPISGHRSVSWYQQTPGQGLQFLFEYFSETQRNKGNFPGRFSGRQFSNSRSEMNVSTLELGDSALYLCASKGGSNYGYTFGSGTRLTVV.

This clone was counted only a few times. V usage is TRBV10-1 and J usage is TRBJ2-7; TRBD2 agrees at 8 bases. The CDR3 runs 14 residues. The ends lost 4 bases at V and 7 bases at J; junction bases unmatched: 9. CDR1 WNHNN and CDR2 SYGVQD come from the germline V gene (reference sequence). Written as DNA, the CDR3 is TGCGCCAGCAGTGGGGCGGGAGGATTGGGAGAGCAGTACTTC. This gives the protein CASSGAGGLGEQYF.

The chain links TRBV4-3 to TRBJ2-1; TRBD1 matches 10 bases. Germline values: CDR1 LGHNA, CDR2 YSLEER. The CDR3 extends over 16 amino acids. V gave up 4 bases and J gave up 7 bases; unmatched junction bases: 10. CDR3 loop: CASSPPGGQGKNEQFF. The CDR3 DNA sequence: TGCGCCAGCAGCCCGCCCGGGGGACAGGGGAAAAATGAGCAGTTCTTC.

The V and J genes are TRBV6-5 and TRBJ2-1; D not resolved. The germline V gene encodes CDR1 MNHEY and CDR2 SVGAGI. The CDR3 contains 13 residues. V was cut by 2 bases and J by 8 bases, with 10 bases left in between. The CDR3 DNA is TGTGCCAGCAGTTACATCACGGGTTATGAGCAGTTCTTC. It yields the protein CASSYITGYEQFF.

This chain links TRBV7-2 with TRBJ1-4, with D perhaps matching TRBD1 (5 bases). Germline values: CDR1 SGHTA, CDR2 FQGNSA. V was clipped by 1 base and J by 10 bases, with 10 bases between them. The CDR3 spans 13 residues. The CDR3 reads CASSLGIQGKLFF. The CDR3 bases are TGTGCCAGCAGCTTAGGGATTCAGGGAAAACTGTTTTTT. Combining the CDR3 with reference TRBV7-2 and TRBJ1-4 gives the whole variable domain GAGVSQSPSNKVTEKGKDVELRCDPISGHTALYWYRQSLGQGLEFLIYFQGNSAPDKSGLPSDRFSAERTGGSVSTLTIQRTQQEDSAVYLCASSLGIQGKLFFGSGTQLSVL.

This clone was picked up one time. The V gene is TRBV6-1, the J gene TRBJ2-7, with TRBD2 identical over 8 bases. This CDR3 region has 15 residues. V gave up 5 bases and J gave up 0 bases; unmatched junction bases: 6. Germline lookup yields CDR1 MNHNS and CDR2 SASEGT. The CDR3 DNA follows: TGTGCCAGCAGTTCCGGCGGGGGGAGCTCCTACGAGCAGTACTTC. It specifies CASSSGGGSSYEQYF.

The chain carries TRBV2 and TRBJ2-1; 9 bases map to TRBD1. V dropped 6 bases and J dropped 4; count of bases not matched to a gene: 7. Germline V CDR1 and CDR2: SNHLY, FYNNEI. This CDR3 contains 15 residues. The CDR3 region is CASRAGTGSYNEQFF. CDR3 DNA sequence: TGTGCCAGCAGGGCCGGGACAGGGTCTTACAATGAGCAGTTCTTC.

This chain uses TRBV21-1 with TRBJ2-7; TRBD2 was called by the table and not checked on the DNA. TRBV21-1 is shown as a pseudogene. The CDR3 sequence is 14 residues long. CDR3: CASSDLRTVSEQYF. The CDR3, as DNA: TGTGCCAGCAGCGACCTACGGACTGTATCCGAGCAGTACTTC.

CDR3 nucleotide sequence: TGTGCCAGCGTGGGGGGGAGTCAGCCCCAGCATTTT. Translation gives CASVGGSQPQHF. The gene calls are TRBV28 and TRBJ1-5; a possible D gene is TRBD1 (5 bases). V lost 8 bases, J lost 6 bases, and 11 bases lay in between. This CDR3 is built from 12 residues. Germline CDR1 and CDR2: MDHEN and SYDVKM.

V and J are TRBV19 and TRBJ2-7; 7 nucleotides line up with TRBD1. The length of the CDR3 is 14 residues. V was pared by 4 bases and J by 2 bases, with 5 bases of the junction left unmatched. CDR1 and CDR2 (germline): LNHDA, SQIVND (reference sequence). CDR3 in amino acids: CASSTGQDPYEQYF. The CDR3 DNA sequence: TGTGCCAGTAGTACCGGACAGGATCCCTACGAGCAGTACTTC.